This record concerns one T cell receptor (beta chain) sequence. Its antigen is currently unknown. A read error is possible here, since a much larger clone lies one base away. The data were taken from a study of T cells in Graves' hyperthyroidism and ophthalmopathy. Study observations and caveats: The majority of expanded thyroid clonotypes above 0.001 also appeared in blood.

There were TCR beta CDR3 regions amplified from RNA transcripts. An initial round of RT-PCR targeting the TCR CDR3 relied on the HTBI primer set. TCRdb independently ran MiXCR on the multiplex PCR reads; one entry per CDR3 protein. The profile shows 750,000 to 900,000 distinct CDR3 sequences, 38% of them singletons. There are 18 residues in the CDR3. Germline CDR1 is LNHNV and CDR2 is YYDKDF (reference sequence). In patients aged 18 to 65, hyperthyroidism was newly diagnosed, with duration under 2 months. Researchers barred patients who had uncontrolled infection, other autoimmune disease, pregnancy or lactation.

The gene calls are TRBV15 and TRBJ1-2, with D possibly TRBD1 on 5 matching bases. This TCR came from a man aged 18-30 years with Graves' hyperthyroidism. The sequencing sample was made of blood. The CDR3 protein is CATRRGIRSDSLIYGYTF. CDR3 DNA: TGTGCCACCAGGAGAGGTATTAGAAGCGACAGCTTGATCTATGGCTACACCTTC.